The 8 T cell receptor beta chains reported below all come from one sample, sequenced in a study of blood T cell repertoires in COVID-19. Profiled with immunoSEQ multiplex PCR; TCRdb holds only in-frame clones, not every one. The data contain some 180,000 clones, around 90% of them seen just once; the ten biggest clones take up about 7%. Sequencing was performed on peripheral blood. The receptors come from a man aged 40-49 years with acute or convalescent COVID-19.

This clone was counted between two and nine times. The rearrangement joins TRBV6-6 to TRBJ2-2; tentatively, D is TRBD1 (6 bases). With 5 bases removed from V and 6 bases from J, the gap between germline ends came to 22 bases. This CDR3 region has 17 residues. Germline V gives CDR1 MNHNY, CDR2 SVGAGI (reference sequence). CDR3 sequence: CASSRQQGKIRPGELFF. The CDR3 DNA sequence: TGTGCCAGCAGTCGCCAACAGGGAAAAATTCGGCCCGGGGAGCTGTTTTTT.

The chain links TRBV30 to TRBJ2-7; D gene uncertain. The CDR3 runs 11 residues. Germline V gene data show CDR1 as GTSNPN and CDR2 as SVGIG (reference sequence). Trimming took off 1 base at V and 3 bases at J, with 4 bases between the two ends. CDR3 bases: TGTGCCTGGAGTGACAGCTACGAGCAGTACTTC. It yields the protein CAWSDSYEQYF.

The DNA of the CDR3 is TGCGCCAGCAGCCAAGATGCGGGGATCGGGGAGCTGTTTTTT. Its translation: CASSQDAGIGELFF. This chain links TRBV4-3 with TRBJ2-2; TRBD2 might be the D (6 bases). V was clipped by 0 bases and J by 7 bases, with 9 bases between them. CDR1 and CDR2 (germline): LGHNA, YSLEER. CDR3 length equals 14 residues.

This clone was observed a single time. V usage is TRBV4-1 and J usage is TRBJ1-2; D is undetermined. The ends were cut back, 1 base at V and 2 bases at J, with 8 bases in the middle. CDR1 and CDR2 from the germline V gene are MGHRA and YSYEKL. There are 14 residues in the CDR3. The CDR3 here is CASSQVPENYGYTF. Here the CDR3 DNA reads TGCGCCAGCAGCCAAGTGCCAGAAAACTATGGCTACACCTTC.

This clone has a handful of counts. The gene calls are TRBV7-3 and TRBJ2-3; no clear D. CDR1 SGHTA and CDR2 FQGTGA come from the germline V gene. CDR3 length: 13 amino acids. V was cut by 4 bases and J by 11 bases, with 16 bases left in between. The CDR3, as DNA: TGTGCCAGCAGCTCGAGCGAAGGTACGCGGCAGTATTTT. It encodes CASSSSEGTRQYF.

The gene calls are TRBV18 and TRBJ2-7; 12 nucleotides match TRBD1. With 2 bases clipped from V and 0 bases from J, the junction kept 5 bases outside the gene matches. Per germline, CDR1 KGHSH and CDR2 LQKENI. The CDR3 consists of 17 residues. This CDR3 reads CASSPSGTGGPSYEQYF. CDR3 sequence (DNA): TGTGCCAGCTCACCATCGGGGACAGGGGGCCCCTCCTACGAGCAGTACTTC.

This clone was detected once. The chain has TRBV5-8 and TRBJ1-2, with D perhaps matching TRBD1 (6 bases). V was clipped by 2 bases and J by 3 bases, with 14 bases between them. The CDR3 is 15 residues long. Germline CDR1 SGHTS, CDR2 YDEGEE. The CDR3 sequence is CASSFVRGSDYGYTF. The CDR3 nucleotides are TGTGCCAGCAGCTTTGTCAGGGGATCGGACTATGGCTACACCTTC. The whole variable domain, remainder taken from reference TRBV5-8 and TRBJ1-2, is EAGVTQSPTHLIKTRGQQATLRCSPISGHTSVYWYQQALGLGLQFLLWYDEGEERNRGNFPPRFSGRQFPNYSSELNVNALELEDSALYLCASSFVRGSDYGYTFGSGTRLTVV.

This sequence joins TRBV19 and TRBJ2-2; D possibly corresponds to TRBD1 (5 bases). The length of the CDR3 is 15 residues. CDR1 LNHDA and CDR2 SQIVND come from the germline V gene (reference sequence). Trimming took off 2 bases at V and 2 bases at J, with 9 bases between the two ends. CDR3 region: CASSIRQGNTGELFF. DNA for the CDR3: TGTGCCAGTAGTATACGGCAGGGAAACACCGGGGAGCTGTTTTTT.